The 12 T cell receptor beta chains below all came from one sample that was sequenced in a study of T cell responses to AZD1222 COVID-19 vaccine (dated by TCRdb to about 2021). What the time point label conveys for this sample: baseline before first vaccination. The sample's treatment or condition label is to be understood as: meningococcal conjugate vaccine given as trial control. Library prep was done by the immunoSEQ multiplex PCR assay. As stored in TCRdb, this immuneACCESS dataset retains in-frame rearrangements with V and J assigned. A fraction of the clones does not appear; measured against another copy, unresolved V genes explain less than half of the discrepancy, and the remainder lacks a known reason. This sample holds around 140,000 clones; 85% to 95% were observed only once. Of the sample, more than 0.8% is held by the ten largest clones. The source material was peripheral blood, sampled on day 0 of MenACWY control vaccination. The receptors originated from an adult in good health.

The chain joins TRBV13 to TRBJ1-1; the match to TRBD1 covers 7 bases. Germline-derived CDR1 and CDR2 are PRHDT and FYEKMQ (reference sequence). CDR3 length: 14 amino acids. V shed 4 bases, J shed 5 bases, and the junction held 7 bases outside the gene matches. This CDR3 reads CASSSYRGKTEAFF. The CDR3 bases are TGTGCCAGCAGCTCGTACAGGGGAAAAACTGAAGCTTTCTTT.

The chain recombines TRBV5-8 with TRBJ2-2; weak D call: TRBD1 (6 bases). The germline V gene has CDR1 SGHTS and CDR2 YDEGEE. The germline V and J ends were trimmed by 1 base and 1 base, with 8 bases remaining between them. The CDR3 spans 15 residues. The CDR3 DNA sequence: TGTGCCAGCAGCTTGACAGGGAGGAACACCGGGGAGCTGTTTTTT. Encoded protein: CASSLTGRNTGELFF.

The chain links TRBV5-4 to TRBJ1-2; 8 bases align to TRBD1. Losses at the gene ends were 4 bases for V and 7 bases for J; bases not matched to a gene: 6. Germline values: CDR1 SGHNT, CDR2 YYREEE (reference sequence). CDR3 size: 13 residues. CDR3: CASSADRVAGYTF. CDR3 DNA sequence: TGTGCCAGCAGCGCGGACAGGGTTGCTGGCTACACCTTC.

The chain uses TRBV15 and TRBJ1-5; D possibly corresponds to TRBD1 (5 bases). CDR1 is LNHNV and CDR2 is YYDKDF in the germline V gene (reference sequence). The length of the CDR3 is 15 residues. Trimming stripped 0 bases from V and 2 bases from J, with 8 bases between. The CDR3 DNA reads TGTGCCACCAGCAGAGATTCAGGGCGCAATCAGCCCCAGCATTTT. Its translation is CATSRDSGRNQPQHF.

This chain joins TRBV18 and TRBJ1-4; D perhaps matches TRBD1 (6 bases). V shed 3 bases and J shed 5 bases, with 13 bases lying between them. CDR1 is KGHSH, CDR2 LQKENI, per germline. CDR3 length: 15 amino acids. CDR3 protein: CASSPLGQRNEKLFF. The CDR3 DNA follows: TGTGCCAGCTCACCCTTGGGACAACGGAATGAAAAACTGTTTTTT.

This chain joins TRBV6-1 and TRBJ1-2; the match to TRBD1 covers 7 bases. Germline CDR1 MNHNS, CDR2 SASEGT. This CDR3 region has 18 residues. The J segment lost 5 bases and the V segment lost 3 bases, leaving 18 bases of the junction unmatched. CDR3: CASSDPKSLAGTAYGYTF. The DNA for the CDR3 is TGTGCCAGCAGTGACCCTAAATCCCTTGCCGGGACAGCTTATGGCTACACCTTC.

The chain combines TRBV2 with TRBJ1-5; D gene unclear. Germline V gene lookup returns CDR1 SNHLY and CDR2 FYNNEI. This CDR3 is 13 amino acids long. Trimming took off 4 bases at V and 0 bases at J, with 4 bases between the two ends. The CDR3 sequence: CASSAISNQPQHF. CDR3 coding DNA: TGTGCCAGCAGTGCAATTAGCAATCAGCCCCAGCATTTT.

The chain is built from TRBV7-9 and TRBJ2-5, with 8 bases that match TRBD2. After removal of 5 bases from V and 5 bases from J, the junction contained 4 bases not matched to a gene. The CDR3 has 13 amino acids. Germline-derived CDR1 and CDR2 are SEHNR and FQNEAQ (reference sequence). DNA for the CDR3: TGTGCCAGCAGCCCAGGACTAGCTGAGACCCAGTACTTC. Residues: CASSPGLAETQYF. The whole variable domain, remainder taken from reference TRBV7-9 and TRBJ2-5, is DTGVSQNPRHKITKRGQNVTFRCDPISEHNRLYWYRQTLGQGPEFLTYFQNEAQLEKSRLLSDRFSAERPKGSFSTLEIQRTEQGDSAMYLCASSPGLAETQYFGPGTRLLVL.

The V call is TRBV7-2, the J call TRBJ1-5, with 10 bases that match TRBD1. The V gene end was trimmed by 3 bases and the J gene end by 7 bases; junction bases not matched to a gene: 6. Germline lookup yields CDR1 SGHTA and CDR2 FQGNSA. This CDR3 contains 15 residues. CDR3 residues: CASSLTGGAGQPQHF. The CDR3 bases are TGTGCCAGCAGCTTGACAGGGGGCGCAGGCCAGCCCCAGCATTTT.

CDR3 nucleotides: TGTGCCAGCAGTCCCGAGGCGGGCGGCACTGAAGCTTTCTTT. Translated: CASSPEAGGTEAFF. This chain joins TRBV11-3 and TRBJ1-1; D call uncertain. The CDR3 totals 14 residues. V shed 6 bases and J shed 4 bases, with 15 bases lying between them. Germline V gives CDR1 SGHNT, CDR2 YENEEA.

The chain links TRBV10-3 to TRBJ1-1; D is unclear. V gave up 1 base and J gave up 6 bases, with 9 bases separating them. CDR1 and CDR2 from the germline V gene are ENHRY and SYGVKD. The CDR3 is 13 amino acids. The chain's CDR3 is CAISEYKDAEAFF. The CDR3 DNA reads TGTGCCATCAGTGAGTACAAGGACGCTGAAGCTTTCTTT.

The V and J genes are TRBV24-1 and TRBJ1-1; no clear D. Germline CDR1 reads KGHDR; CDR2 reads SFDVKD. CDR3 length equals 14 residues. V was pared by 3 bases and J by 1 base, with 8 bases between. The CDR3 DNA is TGTGCCACCAGTGATCCCGAACGGAACACTGAAGCTTTCTTT. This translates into CATSDPERNTEAFF.